This T cell receptor (beta chain) stems from a study of early T cells in non-severe SARS-CoV-2 infection. Background on the study: Sequencing used unsorted whole-blood bulk RNA, so chains lack pairing. General observations from the study: VDJdb matches were skewed toward anti-spike CD8 T cell responses.

This CDR3 has 17 residues. V was clipped by 1 base and J by 4 bases, with 19 bases between them. Germline-derived CDR1 and CDR2 are SGHVS and FNYEAQ. As to this clonotype: Its specificity is unknown.

Unique molecular identifiers were added to individual cDNA molecules. MiXCR, run by TCRdb on the 5' RACE reads, gives a single entry per CDR3 protein. The repertoire holds about 110,000 distinct CDR3 sequences, with about 12% as singletons. Sequenced: whole blood. This clonotype originated in an adult who was a healthcare worker with PCR-confirmed SARS-CoV-2 infection or an uninfected control (not recorded which). The chain has TRBV7-6 and TRBJ1-2, with D possibly matching TRBD1 (6 bases). The CDR3, as DNA: TGTGCCAGCAGCTTAGGGGGGGCAAAAGCCCAAATCTATGGCTACACCTTC. Translating it yields CASSLGGAKAQIYGYTF.